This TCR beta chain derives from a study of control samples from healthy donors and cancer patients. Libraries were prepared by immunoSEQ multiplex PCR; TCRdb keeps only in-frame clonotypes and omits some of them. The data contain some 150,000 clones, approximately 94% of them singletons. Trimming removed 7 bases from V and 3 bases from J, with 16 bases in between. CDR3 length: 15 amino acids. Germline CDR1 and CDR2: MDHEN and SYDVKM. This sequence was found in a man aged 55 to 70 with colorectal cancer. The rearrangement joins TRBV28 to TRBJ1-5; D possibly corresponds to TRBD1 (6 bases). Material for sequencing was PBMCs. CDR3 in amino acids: CASIIRGSFNQPQHF. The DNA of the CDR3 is TGTGCCAGCATCATAAGGGGGTCGTTCAATCAGCCCCAGCATTTT.